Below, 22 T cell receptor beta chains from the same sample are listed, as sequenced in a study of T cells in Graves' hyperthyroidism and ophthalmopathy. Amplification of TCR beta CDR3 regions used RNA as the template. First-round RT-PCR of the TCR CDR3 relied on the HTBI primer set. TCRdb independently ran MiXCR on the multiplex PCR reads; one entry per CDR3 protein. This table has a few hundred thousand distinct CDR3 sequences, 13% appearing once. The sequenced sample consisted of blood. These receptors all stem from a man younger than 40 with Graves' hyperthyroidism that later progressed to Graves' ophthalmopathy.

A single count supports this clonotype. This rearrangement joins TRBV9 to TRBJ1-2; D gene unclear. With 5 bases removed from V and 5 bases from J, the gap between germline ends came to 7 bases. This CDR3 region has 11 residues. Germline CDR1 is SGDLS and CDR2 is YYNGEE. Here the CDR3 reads CASRSPYGYTF. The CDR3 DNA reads TGTGCCAGCAGATCCCCTTATGGCTACACCTTC.

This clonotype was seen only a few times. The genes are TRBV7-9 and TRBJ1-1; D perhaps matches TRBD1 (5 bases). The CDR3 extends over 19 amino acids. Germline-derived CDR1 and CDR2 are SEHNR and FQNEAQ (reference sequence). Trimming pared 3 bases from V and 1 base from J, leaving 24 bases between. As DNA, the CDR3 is TGTGCCAGCAGCTTCTCGGGGGGGGGGGGAGCCTCTCCGAACACTGAAGCTTTCTTT. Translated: CASSFSGGGGASPNTEAFF. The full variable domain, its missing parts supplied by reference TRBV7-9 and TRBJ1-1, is DTGVSQNPRHKITKRGQNVTFRCDPISEHNRLYWYRQTLGQGPEFLTYFQNEAQLEKSRLLSDRFSAERPKGSFSTLEIQRTEQGDSAMYLCASSFSGGGGASPNTEAFFGQGTRLTVV.

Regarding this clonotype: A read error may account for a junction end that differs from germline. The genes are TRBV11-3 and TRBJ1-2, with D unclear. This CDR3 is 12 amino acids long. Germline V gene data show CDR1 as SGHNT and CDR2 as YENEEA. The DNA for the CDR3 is TGTGCCGGCAGCTCCACAAGGTTTGGCTACACCTTC. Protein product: CAGSSTRFGYTF.

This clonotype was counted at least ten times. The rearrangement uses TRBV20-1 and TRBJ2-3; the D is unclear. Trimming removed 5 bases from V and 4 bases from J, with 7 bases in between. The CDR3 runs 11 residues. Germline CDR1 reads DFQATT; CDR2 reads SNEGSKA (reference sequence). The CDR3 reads CSASRSDTQYF. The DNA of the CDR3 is TGCAGTGCTTCGCGTTCAGATACGCAGTATTTT.

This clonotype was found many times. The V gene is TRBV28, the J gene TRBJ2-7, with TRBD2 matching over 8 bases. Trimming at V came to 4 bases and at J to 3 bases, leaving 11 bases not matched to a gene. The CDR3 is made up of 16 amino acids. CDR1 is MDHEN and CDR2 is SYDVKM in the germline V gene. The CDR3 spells CASSSPSGGAYYEQYF. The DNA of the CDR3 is TGTGCCAGCAGTTCCCCCTCGGGGGGGGCATACTACGAGCAGTACTTC.

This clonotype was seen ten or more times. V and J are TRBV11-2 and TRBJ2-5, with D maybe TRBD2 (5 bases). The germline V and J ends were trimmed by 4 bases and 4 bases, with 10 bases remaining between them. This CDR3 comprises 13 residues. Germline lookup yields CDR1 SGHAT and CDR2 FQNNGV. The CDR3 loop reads CASSSRRAETQYF. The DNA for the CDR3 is TGTGCCAGCAGCTCCCGGCGGGCAGAGACCCAGTACTTC. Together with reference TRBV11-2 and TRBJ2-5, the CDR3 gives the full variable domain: EAGVAQSPRYKIIEKRQSVAFWCNPISGHATLYWYQQILGQGPKLLIQFQNNGVVDDSQLPKDRFSAERLKGVDSTLKIQPAKLEDSAVYLCASSSRRAETQYFGPGTRLLVL.

CDR3: CASSQDFSGVSDTQYF. CDR3 sequence (DNA): TGTGCCAGCAGCCAAGATTTTTCGGGGGTTTCAGATACGCAGTATTTT. The chain is built from TRBV3-1 and TRBJ2-3; D perhaps matches TRBD2 (6 bases). The CDR3 has 16 residues. Deletions cut 0 bases from V and 4 bases from J, with 14 bases between. Germline V CDR1 and CDR2: LGHDT, YNNKEL (reference sequence).

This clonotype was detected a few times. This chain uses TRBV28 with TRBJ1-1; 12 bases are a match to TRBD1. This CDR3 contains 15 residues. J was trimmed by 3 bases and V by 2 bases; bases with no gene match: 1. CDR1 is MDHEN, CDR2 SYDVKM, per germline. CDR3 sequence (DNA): TGTGCCAGCAGTTTAGGGGACAGGGGGCACACTGAAGCTTTCTTT. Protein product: CASSLGDRGHTEAFF. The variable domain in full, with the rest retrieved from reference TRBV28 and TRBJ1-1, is DVKVTQSSRYLVKRTGEKVFLECVQDMDHENMFWYRQDPGLGLRLIYFSYDVKMKEKGDIPEGYSVSREKKERFSLILESASTNQTSMYLCASSLGDRGHTEAFFGQGTRLTVV.

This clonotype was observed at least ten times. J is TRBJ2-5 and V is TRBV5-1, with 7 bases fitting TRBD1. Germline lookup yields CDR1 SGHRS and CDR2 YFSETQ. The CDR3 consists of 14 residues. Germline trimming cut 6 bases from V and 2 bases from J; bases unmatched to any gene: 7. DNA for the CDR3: TGCGCCAGCACAAAGGGACAGACACAAGAGACCCAGTACTTC. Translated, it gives CASTKGQTQETQYF. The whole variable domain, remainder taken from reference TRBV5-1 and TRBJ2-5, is KAGVTQTPRYLIKTRGQQVTLSCSPISGHRSVSWYQQTPGQGLQFLFEYFSETQRNKGNFPGRFSGRQFSNSRSEMNVSTLELGDSALYLCASTKGQTQETQYFGPGTRLLVL.

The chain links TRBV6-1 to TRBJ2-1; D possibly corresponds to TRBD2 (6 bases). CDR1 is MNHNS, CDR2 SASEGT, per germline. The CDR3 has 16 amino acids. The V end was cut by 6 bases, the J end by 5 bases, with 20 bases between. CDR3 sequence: CASSQSPGGGNNEQFF. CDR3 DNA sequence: TGTGCCAGCAGCCAGTCCCCCGGGGGTGGAAACAATGAGCAGTTCTTC.

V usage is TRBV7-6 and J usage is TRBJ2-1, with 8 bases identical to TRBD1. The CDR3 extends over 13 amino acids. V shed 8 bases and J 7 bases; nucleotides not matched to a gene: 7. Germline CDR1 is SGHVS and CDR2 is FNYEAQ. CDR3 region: CASAWTGWNEQFF. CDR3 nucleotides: TGTGCCAGCGCATGGACAGGGTGGAATGAGCAGTTCTTC.

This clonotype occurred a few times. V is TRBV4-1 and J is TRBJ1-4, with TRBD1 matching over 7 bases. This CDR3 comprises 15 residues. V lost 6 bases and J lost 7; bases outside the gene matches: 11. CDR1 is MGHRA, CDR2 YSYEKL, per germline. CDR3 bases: TGCGCCAGCAGGGAAGAGGGGGGGACAGTTGAAAAACTGTTTTTT. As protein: CASREEGGTVEKLFF.

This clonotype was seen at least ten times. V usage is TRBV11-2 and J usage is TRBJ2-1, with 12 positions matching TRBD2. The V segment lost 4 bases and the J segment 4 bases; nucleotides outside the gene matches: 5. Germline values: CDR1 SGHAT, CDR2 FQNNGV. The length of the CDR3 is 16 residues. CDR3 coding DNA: TGTGCCAGCAGCTCAGGACTAGCGGGGAGATACAATGAGCAGTTCTTC. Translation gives CASSSGLAGRYNEQFF.

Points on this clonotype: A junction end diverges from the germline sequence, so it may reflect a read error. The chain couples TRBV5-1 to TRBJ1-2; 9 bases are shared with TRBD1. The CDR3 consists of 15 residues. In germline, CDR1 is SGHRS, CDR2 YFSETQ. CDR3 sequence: CASSLAPTGGDGDTF. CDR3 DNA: TGCGCCAGCAGCTTGGCCCCTACAGGGGGCGATGGCGACACCTTC.

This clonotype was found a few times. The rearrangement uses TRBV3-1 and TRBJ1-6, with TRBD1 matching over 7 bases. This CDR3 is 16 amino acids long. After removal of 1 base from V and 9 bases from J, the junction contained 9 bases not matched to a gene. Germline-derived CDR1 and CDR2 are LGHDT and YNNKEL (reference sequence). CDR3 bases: TGTGCCAGCAGCCAAGGCCCGAGGGGGCCAAGTTCACCCCTCCACTTT. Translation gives CASSQGPRGPSSPLHF.

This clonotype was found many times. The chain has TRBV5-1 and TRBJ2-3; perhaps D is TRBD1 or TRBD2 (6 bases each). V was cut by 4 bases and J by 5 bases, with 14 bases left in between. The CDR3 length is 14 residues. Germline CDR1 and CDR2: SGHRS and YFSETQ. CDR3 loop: CASSGRGPRDTQYF. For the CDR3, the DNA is TGCGCCAGCAGCGGTCGGGGGCCGAGAGATACGCAGTATTTT.

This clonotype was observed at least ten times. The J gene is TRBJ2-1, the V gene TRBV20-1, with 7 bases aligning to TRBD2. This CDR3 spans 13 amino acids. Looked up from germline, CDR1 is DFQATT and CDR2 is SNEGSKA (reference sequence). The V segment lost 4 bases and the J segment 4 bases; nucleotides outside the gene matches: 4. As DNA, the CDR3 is TGCAGTGCTACCAGCGGGGAGTACAATGAGCAGTTCTTC. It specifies CSATSGEYNEQFF.

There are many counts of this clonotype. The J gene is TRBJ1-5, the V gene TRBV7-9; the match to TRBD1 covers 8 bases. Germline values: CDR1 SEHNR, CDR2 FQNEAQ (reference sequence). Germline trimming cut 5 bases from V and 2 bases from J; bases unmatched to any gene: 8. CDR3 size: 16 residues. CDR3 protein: CASSTTGVRGNQPQHF. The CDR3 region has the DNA TGTGCCAGCAGCACGACAGGGGTGAGGGGCAATCAGCCCCAGCATTTT.

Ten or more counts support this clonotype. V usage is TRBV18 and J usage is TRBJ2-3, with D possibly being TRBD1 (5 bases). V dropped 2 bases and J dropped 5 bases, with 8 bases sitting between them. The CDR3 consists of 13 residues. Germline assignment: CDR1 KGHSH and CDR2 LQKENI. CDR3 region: CASSPGQGDTQYF. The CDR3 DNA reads TGTGCCAGCTCACCAGGGCAGGGAGATACGCAGTATTTT. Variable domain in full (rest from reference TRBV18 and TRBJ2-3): NAGVMQNPRHLVRRRGQEARLRCSPMKGHSHVYWYRQLPEEGLKFMVYLQKENIIDESGMPKERFSAEFPKEGPSILRIQQVVRGDSAAYFCASSPGQGDTQYFGPGTRLTVL.

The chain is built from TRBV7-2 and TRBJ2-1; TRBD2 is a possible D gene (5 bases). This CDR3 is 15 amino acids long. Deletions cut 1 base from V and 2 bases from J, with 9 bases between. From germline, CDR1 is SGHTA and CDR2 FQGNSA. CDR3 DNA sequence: TGTGCCAGCAGCTTAGAGGACTGGGCCTACAATGAGCAGTTCTTC. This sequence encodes CASSLEDWAYNEQFF.

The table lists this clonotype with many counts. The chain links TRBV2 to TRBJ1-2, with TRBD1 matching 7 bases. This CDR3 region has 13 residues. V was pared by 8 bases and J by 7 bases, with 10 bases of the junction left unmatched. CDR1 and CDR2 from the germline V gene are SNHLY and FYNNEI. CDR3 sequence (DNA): TGTGCCAGCTTACAAGGGACAGACGGTGGCTACACCTTC. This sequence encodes CASLQGTDGGYTF. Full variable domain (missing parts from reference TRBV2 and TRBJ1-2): EPEVTQTPSHQVTQMGQEVILRCVPISNHLYFYWYRQILGQKVEFLVSFYNNEISEKSEIFDDQFSVERPDGSNFTLKIRSTKLEDSAMYFCASLQGTDGGYTFGSGTRLTVV.

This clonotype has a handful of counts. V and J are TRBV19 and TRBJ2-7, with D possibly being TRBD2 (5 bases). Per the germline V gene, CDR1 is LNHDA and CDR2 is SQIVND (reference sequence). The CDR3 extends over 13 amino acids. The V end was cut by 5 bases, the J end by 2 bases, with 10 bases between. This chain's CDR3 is CASSYQRAYEQYF. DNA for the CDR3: TGTGCCAGTAGTTACCAGAGGGCCTACGAGCAGTACTTC.